A selection of T cell receptor beta chains follows, all from one sample in a study of T cell repertoires in cytomegalovirus infection. TCRdb recomputed calls from the reads with MiXCR, one row per CDR3 protein. The table has hundreds of thousands of distinct CDR3 sequences, 25% to 40% seen once. The material sequenced was PBMCs. The receptors come from a human donor in good health (CMV status not recorded). Some clones in this sample may be carry-over from other donors' samples. CDR3s include the opening cysteine and the closing phenylalanine or tryptophan. The order of the fields is J gene, V gene, clone size, D gene, CDR3 protein, CDR3 DNA. The D gene is left open where the match is weak. Rows may omit the clone size; those that give it use once, few, many or a size class.

TRBJ1-5,TRBV4-1,NA,NA,CASSQGAPQPQHF,TGCGCCAGCAGCCAAGGAGCCCCACAGCCCCAGCATTTT
TRBJ2-5,TRBV7-9,few,TRBD2,CASSRGLAGHQETQYF,TGTGCCAGCAGCCGGGGACTAGCGGGACACCAAGAGACCCAGTACTTC
TRBJ2-7,TRBV7-6,NA,TRBD2,CASSPNPGGEQYF,TGTGCCAGCAGTCCCAACCCGGGGGGGGAGCAGTACTTC
TRBJ2-1,TRBV11-2,NA,NA,CASSPSRAGAYNEQFF,TGTGCCAGCAGCCCTTCCAGGGCAGGGGCTTACAATGAGCAGTTCTTC
TRBJ2-5,TRBV4-3,few,NA,CASSQDLDYGETQYF,TGCGCCAGCAGCCAAGATCTGGACTATGGGGAGACCCAGTACTTC
TRBJ2-7,TRBV11-2,few,TRBD1,CASRSDGAGGWYEQYF,TGTGCCAGCAGATCAGACGGGGCAGGGGGCTGGTACGAGCAGTACTTC
TRBJ1-1,TRBV12-3/TRBV12-4,NA,NA,CTSSPAGLNTEAFF,TGTACCAGCAGCCCGGCGGGTCTGAACACTGAAGCTTTCTTT
TRBJ2-1,TRBV29-1,few,NA,CSVEGQPSGGQFF,TGCAGCGTTGAAGGACAACCCTCCGGCGGGCAGTTCTTC
TRBJ2-7,TRBV7-8,many,NA,CASSLVDRIYEQYF,TGTGCCAGCAGCTTAGTGGACAGAATATACGAGCAGTACTTC
TRBJ1-5,TRBV28,many,NA,CASSLYDQPQHF,TGTGCCAGCAGTTTGTATGATCAGCCCCAGCATTTT
TRBJ1-6,TRBV20-1,NA,TRBD1,CSARDRDRGGNSPLHF,TGCAGTGCTAGAGATAGGGACAGGGGAGGAAATTCACCCCTCCACTTT
TRBJ1-2,TRBV12-3/TRBV12-4,NA,NA,CASSFTGNGYTF,TGTGCCAGCAGTTTCACGGGGAATGGCTACACCTTC
TRBJ2-1,TRBV7-8,many,NA,CASSLGWDKGYNEQFF,TGTGCCAGCAGCTTAGGATGGGATAAGGGCTACAATGAGCAGTTCTTC
TRBJ2-2,TRBV7-2,many,NA,CASSLAGDNTGELFF,TGTGCCAGCAGCTTAGCTGGGGACAACACCGGGGAGCTGTTTTTT
TRBJ1-6,TRBV12-3/TRBV12-4,few,NA,CASSLAGDLPLHF,TGTGCCAGCAGTTTAGCAGGGGATTTGCCCCTCCACTTT
TRBJ1-1,TRBV7-9,many,NA,CASSPSAGGGTEAFF,TGTGCCAGCAGCCCCTCCGCCGGGGGGGGCACTGAAGCTTTCTTT
TRBJ2-1,TRBV7-8,many,NA,CASSSQGRPYNEQFF,TGTGCCAGCAGCTCTCAGGGGCGCCCCTACAATGAGCAGTTCTTC
TRBJ2-7,TRBV13,once,NA,CASSLKGLGGYEQYF,TGTGCCAGCAGCTTAAAGGGGCTGGGAGGATACGAGCAGTACTTC
TRBJ1-5,TRBV6-5,few,NA,CASRGGVVGNQPQHF,TGTGCCAGCAGGGGAGGGGTCGTCGGCAATCAGCCCCAGCATTTT
TRBJ2-1,TRBV6-2/TRBV6-3,NA,NA,CASSKIRTPYRNEQFF,TGTGCCAGCAGCAAGATTAGGACACCATATCGCAATGAGCAGTTCTTC
TRBJ1-1,TRBV6-6,few,NA,CASSPPGAADEAFF,TGTGCCAGCAGCCCCCCCGGGGCAGCAGATGAAGCTTTCTTT
TRBJ1-5,TRBV4-1,once,NA,CASRPSGENSNQPQHF,TGCGCCAGCCGCCCCTCCGGGGAGAATAGCAATCAGCCCCAGCATTTT
TRBJ2-3,TRBV28,few,TRBD2,CASSLTGTRTDTQYF,TGTGCCAGCAGTCTCACCGGGACTAGAACAGATACGCAGTATTTT
TRBJ1-5,TRBV7-2,NA,NA,CASSLGPARGPQHF,TGTGCCAGCAGCCTAGGGCCCGCCCGGGGGCCCCAGCATTTT
TRBJ1-6,TRBV15,NA,NA,CATSREGLRNSPLHF,TGTGCCACCAGCAGAGAAGGGTTGAGGAATTCACCCCTCCACTTT
TRBJ1-4,TRBV7-8,few,NA,CASSLAGVREKLFF,TGTGCCAGCAGCTTAGCGGGGGTGCGAGAAAAACTGTTTTTT
TRBJ2-1,TRBV7-9,few,NA,CASSLGGDWFF,TGTGCCAGCAGCTTAGGAGGGGATTGGTTCTTC
TRBJ2-5,TRBV7-4,few,NA,CASSLLGRLRGETQYF,TGTGCCAGCAGCCTTCTGGGGCGCCTACGCGGGGAGACCCAGTACTTC
TRBJ1-5,TRBV19,few,NA,CASSDGARLPQHF,TGTGCCAGTAGTGACGGGGCTCGTTTGCCCCAGCATTTT
TRBJ2-5,TRBV11-2,NA,TRBD2,CASNLGLAGQETQYF,TGTGCCAGCAACCTTGGACTAGCGGGGCAAGAGACCCAGTACTTC
TRBJ1-4,TRBV7-9,many,NA,CASSTRTVNEKLFF,TGTGCCAGCAGCACAAGGACAGTTAATGAAAAACTGTTTTTT
TRBJ1-6,TRBV2,once,NA,CASSGSQSPLHF,TGTGCCAGCAGTGGCAGTCAATCACCCCTCCACTTT
TRBJ1-3,TRBV7-8,many,NA,CASSPVRPVSGNTIYF,TGTGCCAGCAGCCCGGTGAGGCCAGTTTCTGGAAACACCATATATTTT
TRBJ1-3,TRBV24-1,few,NA,CATSEGGYSGNTIYF,TGTGCCACCAGTGAGGGGGGATACTCTGGAAACACCATATATTTT
TRBJ1-4,TRBV7-2,many,NA,CASSLNRVEKLFF,TGTGCCAGCAGCTTGAACAGGGTTGAAAAACTGTTTTTT
TRBJ1-5,TRBV4-1,few,TRBD1,CASTGRGEQPQHF,TGCGCCAGCACTGGCAGGGGGGAGCAGCCCCAGCATTTT
TRBJ1-2,TRBV7-2,NA,NA,CASSLVRPPNGYGYTF,TGTGCCAGCAGCTTAGTTCGCCCCCCTAATGGCTATGGATACACCTTC
TRBJ2-7,TRBV18,NA,TRBD1,CASAPGTRGGSSYEQYF,TGTGCCAGCGCCCCCGGTACACGAGGGGGCAGCTCCTACGAGCAGTACTTC
TRBJ2-3,TRBV12-3/TRBV12-4,NA,TRBD2,CASSPTSGLASDTQYF,TGTGCAAGCAGCCCGACTAGCGGGTTGGCTTCAGATACGCAGTATTTT
TRBJ2-3,TRBV6-2/TRBV6-3,NA,NA,CASRTAVDTQYF,TGTGCCAGCAGAACAGCTGTAGATACGCAGTATTTT
TRBJ2-2,TRBV27,few,NA,CASSPNRAGELFF,TGTGCCAGCAGCCCCAACAGAGCCGGGGAGCTGTTTTTT
TRBJ1-3,TRBV12-3/TRBV12-4,many,TRBD1,CASRPGGSGNTIYF,TGTGCCAGCAGGCCAGGGGGCTCTGGAAACACCATATATTTT
TRBJ2-5,TRBV20-1,few,TRBD2,CSAPRLAQETQYF,TGCAGTGCTCCGCGACTAGCCCAAGAGACCCAGTACTTC
TRBJ2-7,TRBV7-6,many,TRBD1,CASSARQGYEQYF,TGTGCCAGCAGCGCCAGACAGGGTTACGAGCAGTACTTC
TRBJ2-2,TRBV7-6,many,NA,CASSLPLGPRKNTGELFF,TGTGCCAGCAGCTTACCATTGGGGCCACGGAAGAACACCGGGGAGCTGTTTTTT
TRBJ2-2,TRBV11-2,NA,NA,CASSLGVSKNTGELFF,TGTGCCAGCAGCTTAGGGGTTTCTAAGAACACCGGGGAGCTGTTTTTT
TRBJ2-7,TRBV7-2,NA,TRBD2,CASSERGGSYEQYF,TGTGCCAGCAGCGAGCGGGGGGGCTCCTACGAGCAGTACTTC
TRBJ1-2,TRBV2,NA,NA,CASSKGYAGANYGYTF,TGTGCCAGCAGTAAGGGGTACGCCGGAGCTAACTATGGCTACACCTTC
TRBJ2-1,TRBV5-1,few,TRBD2,CASSLIGSGGAVHNEQFF,TGCGCCAGCAGCTTAATTGGTAGCGGGGGGGCCGTCCACAATGAGCAGTTCTTC
TRBJ2-7,TRBV27,few,NA,CASSLSGTPGEQYF,TGTGCCAGCAGTTTATCGGGCACACCGGGAGAGCAGTACTTC